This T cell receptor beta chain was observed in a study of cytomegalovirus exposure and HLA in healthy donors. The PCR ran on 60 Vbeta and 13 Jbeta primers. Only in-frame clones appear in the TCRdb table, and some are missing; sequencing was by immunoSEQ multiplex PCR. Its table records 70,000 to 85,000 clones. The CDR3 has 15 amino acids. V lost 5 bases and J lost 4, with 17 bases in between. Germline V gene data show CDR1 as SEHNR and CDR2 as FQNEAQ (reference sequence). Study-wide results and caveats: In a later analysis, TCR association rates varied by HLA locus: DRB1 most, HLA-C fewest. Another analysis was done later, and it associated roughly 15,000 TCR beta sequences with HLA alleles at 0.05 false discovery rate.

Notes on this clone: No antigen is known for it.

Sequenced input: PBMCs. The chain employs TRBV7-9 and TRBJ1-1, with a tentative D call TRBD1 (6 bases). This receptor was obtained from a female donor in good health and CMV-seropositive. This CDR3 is CASSPRGGRGTEAFF. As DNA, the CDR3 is TGTGCCAGCAGCCCAAGGGGGGGCAGGGGCACTGAAGCTTTCTTT.